Reported below is one T cell receptor beta chain. Sample-barcoded 5' priming and a J-beta primer mix drove a second PCR of about 6 to 12 cycles. Each CDR3 protein is one row after TCRdb ran MiXCR on the 5' RACE reads. The sample records 1.5 million to 2 million distinct CDR3 sequences, 28% being singletons. The data were obtained in a study of blood T cells in healthy people across ages. Study information: Per two T cells, about one barcoded beta molecule was captured through template switching.

The V gene's germline CDR1 is SNHLY and CDR2 FYNNEI. The V end lost 6 bases, the J end lost 4 bases, and 19 bases lay between the germline ends. The CDR3 length is 15 residues. The chain combines TRBV2 with TRBJ2-7; possible D gene TRBD2, 6 bases. Sample: blood. This receptor was obtained from a woman between 25 and 40 years old in good health. The CDR3 region is CASSGGAAEIYEQYF. The CDR3 DNA follows: TGTGCCAGCAGCGGCGGGGCAGCGGAAATTTACGAGCAGTACTTC.